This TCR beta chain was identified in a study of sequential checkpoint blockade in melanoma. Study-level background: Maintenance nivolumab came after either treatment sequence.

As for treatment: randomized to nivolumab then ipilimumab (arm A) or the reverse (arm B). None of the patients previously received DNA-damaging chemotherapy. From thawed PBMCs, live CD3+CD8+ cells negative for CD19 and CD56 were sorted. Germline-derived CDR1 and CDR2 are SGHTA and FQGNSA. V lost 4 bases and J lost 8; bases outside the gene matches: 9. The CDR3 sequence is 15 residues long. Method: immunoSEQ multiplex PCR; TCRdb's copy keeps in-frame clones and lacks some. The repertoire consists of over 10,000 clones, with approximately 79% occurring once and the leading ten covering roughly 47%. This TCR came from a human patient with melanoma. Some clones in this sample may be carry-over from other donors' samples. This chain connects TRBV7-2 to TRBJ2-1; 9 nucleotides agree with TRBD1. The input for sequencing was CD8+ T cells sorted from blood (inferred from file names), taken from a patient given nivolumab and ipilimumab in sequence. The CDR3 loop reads CASSSPGTGIHEQFF. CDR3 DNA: TGTGCCAGCAGCTCCCCCGGGACAGGGATCCATGAGCAGTTCTTC.